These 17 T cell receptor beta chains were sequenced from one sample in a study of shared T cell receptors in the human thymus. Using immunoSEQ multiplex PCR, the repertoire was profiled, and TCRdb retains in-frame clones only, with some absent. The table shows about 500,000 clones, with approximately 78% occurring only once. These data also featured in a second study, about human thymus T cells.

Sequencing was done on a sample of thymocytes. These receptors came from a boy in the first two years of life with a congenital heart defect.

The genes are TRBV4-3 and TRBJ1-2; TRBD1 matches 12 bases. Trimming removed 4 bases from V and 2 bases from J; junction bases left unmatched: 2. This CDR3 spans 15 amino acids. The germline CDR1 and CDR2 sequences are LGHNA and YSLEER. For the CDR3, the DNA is TGCGCCAGCAGCCGGGGACAGGGGGCAAACTATGGCTACACCTTC. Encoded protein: CASSRGQGANYGYTF.

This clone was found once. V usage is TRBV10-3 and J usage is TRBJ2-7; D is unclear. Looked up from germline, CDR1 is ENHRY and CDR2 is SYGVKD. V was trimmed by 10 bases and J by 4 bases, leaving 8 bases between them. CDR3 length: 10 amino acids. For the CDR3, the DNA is TGTGCCACCCGAGGATACGAGCAGTACTTC. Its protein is CATRGYEQYF.

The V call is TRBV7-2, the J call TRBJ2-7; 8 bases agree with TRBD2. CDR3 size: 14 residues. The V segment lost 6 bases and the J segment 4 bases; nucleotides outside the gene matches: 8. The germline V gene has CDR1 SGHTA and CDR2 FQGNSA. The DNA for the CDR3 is TGTGCCAGCAGTCCGGGACTAGGCCCGTACGAGCAGTACTTC. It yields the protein CASSPGLGPYEQYF. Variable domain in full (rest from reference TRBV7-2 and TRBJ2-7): GAGVSQSPSNKVTEKGKDVELRCDPISGHTALYWYRQSLGQGLEFLIYFQGNSAPDKSGLPSDRFSAERTGGSVSTLTIQRTQQEDSAVYLCASSPGLGPYEQYFGPGTRLTVT.

CDR3 region: CASSLAPAGGNTEAFF. The CDR3 DNA is TGCGCCAGCAGCTTGGCCCCGGCAGGGGGGAACACTGAAGCTTTCTTT. The chain is built from TRBV5-1 and TRBJ1-1; 7 nucleotides align to TRBD1. The CDR3 contains 16 residues. Germline trimming cut 0 bases from V and 1 base from J; bases unmatched to any gene: 6. From germline, CDR1 is SGHRS and CDR2 YFSETQ.

In DNA form, the CDR3 reads TGCGCCACCTCTAGCGGGAGCACCGGGGAGCTGTTTTTT. Protein sequence: CATSSGSTGELFF. This chain joins TRBV5-1 and TRBJ2-2; 10 bases line up with TRBD2. The CDR3 has 13 amino acids. Germline-derived CDR1 and CDR2 are SGHRS and YFSETQ. V dropped 9 bases and J dropped 4; count of bases not matched to a gene: 3.

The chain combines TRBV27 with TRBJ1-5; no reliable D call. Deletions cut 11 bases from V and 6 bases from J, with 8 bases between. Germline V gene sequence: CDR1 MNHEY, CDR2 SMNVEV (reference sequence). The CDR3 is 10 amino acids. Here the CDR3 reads CAGAGQPQHF. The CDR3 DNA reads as TGTGCCGGCGCGGGTCAGCCCCAGCATTTT.

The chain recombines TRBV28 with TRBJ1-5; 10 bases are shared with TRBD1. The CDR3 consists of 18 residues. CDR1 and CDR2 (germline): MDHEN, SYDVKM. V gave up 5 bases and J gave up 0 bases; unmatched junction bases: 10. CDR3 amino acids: CASSNHRRQGASNQPQHF. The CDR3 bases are TGTGCCAGCAGTAACCATCGGCGACAGGGGGCTAGCAATCAGCCCCAGCATTTT.

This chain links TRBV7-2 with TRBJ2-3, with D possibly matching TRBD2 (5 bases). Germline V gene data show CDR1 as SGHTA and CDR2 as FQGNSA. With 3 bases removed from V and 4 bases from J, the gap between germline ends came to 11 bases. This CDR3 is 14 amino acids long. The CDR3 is CASSFGSWADTQYF. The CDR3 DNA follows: TGTGCCAGCAGCTTTGGGAGTTGGGCAGATACGCAGTATTTT.

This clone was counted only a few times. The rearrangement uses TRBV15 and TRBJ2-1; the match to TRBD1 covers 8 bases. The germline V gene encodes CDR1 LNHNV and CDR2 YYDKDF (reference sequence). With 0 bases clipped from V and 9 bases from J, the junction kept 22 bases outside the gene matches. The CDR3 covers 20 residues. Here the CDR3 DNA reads TGTGCCACCAGCAGAGAAATCGCCAATAGGGGGACAGGCCGCCGAGGTGAGCAGTTCTTC. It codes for CATSREIANRGTGRRGEQFF.

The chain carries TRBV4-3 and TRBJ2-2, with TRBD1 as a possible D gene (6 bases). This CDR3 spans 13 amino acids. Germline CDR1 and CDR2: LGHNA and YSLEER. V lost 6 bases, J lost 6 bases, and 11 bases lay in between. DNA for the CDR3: TGCGCCAGCAGACAGGGTATCGCCGGGGAGCTGTTTTTT. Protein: CASRQGIAGELFF.

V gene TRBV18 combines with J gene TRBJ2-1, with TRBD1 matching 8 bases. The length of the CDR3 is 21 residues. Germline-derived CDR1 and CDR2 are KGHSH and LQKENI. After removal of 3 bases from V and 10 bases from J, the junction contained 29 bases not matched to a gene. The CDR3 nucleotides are TGTGCCAGCTCACCTTTTGCGTGCCTAGGCCCGGGACAGGCGCGATGTCAAGAGCAGTTCTTC. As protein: CASSPFACLGPGQARCQEQFF.

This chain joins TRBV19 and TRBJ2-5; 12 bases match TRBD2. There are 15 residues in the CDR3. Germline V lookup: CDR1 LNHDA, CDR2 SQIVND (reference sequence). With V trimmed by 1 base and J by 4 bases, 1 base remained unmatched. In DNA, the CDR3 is TGTGCCAGTAGTATAGGACTAGCGGGAGTAGAGACCCAGTACTTC. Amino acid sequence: CASSIGLAGVETQYF.

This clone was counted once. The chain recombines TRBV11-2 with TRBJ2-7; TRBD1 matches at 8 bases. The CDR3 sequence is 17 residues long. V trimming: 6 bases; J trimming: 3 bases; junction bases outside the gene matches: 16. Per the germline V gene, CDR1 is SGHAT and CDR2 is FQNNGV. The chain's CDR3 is CASSFRRNRGIDYEQYF. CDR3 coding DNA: TGTGCCAGCAGTTTTCGTAGGAACAGGGGGATTGACTACGAGCAGTACTTC.

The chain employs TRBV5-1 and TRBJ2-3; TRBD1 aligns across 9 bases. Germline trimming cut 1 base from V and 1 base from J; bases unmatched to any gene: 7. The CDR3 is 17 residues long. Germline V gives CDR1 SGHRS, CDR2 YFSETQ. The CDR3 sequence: CASSLTPDRGGTDTQYF. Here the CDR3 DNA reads TGCGCCAGCAGCTTGACCCCGGACAGGGGAGGCACAGATACGCAGTATTTT.

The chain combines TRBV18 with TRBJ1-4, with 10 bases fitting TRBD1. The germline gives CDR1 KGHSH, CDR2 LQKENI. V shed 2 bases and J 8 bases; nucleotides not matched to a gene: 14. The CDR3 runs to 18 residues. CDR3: CASSPDRGPGNSGEKLFF. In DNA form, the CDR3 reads TGTGCCAGCTCACCAGACAGGGGGCCGGGCAATAGCGGGGAAAAACTGTTTTTT.

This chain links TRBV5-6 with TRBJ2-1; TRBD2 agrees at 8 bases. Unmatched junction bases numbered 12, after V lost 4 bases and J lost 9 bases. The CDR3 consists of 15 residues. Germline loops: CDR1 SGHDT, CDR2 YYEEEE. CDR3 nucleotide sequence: TGTGCCAGCAGCCCTCTTGCCGGGAGGGCGGGTGAGCAGTTCTTC. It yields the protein CASSPLAGRAGEQFF.

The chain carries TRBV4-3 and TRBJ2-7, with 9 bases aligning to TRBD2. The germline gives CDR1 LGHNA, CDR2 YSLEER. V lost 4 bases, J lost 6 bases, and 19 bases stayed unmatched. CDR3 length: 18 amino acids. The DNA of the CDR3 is TGCGCCAGCAGCCGCGCGATCCGTAATAGCGGGAGCAGTACCGAGCAGTACTTC. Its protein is CASSRAIRNSGSSTEQYF.